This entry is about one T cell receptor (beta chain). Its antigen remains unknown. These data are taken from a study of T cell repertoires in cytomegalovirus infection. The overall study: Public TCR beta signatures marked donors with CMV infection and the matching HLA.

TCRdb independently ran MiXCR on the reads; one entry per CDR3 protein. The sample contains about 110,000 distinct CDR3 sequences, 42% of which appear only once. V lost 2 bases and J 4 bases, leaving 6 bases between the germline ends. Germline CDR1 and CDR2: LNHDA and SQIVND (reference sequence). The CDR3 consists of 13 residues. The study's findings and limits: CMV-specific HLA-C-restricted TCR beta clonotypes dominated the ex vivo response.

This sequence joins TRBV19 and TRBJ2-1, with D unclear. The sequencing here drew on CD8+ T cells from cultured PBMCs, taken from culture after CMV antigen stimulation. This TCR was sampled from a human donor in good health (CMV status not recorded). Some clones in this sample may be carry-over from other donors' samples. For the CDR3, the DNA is TGTGCCAGTAGTATATCGGGTTACAATGAGCAGTTCTTC. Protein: CASSISGYNEQFF.